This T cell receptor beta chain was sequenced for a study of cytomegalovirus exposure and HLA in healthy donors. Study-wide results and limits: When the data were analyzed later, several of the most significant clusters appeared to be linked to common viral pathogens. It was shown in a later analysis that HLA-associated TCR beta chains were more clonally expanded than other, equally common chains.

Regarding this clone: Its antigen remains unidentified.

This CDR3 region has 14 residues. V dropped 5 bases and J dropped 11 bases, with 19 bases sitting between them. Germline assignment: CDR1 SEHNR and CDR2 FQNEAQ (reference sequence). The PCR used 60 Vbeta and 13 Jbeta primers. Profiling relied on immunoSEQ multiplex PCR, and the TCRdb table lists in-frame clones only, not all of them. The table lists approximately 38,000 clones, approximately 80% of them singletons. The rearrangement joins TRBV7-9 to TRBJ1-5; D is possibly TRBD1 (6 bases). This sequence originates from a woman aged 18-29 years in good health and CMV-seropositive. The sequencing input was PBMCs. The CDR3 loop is CASSAGAQQGSQHF. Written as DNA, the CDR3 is TGTGCCAGCAGCGCAGGGGCCCAACAGGGATCCCAGCATTTT.